This TCR beta chain was sequenced for a study of control samples from healthy donors and cancer patients. Method: immunoSEQ multiplex PCR; TCRdb's copy keeps in-frame clones and lacks some. This table has 100,000 or so clones, approximately 82% appearing once. The germline CDR1 and CDR2 sequences are MGHRA and YSYEKL. The V end was cut by 1 base, the J end by 5 bases, with 12 bases between. The CDR3 is 15 residues long. The chain uses TRBV4-1 and TRBJ2-1, with TRBD1 as a possible D gene (6 bases). The clonotype originates from a woman aged 55-69 years in good health. The sequencing input was blood. The CDR3 region is CASSQGTVGDNEQFF. The CDR3 DNA is TGCGCCAGCAGCCAAGGGACAGTGGGGGACAATGAGCAGTTCTTC.